The source of this TCR beta chain is a study of cytomegalovirus exposure and HLA in healthy donors (dated by TCRdb to 2017 to 2019). Some background on the complete study: An earlier analysis of some 550 of the donors reported about 250 Gb of sequence data and some 120 million unique TCR beta sequences from some 180 million T cells. About 280 gigabases of sequencing data and about 92 million unique TCR sequences made up an early release that covered 500 to 700 HLA-typed donors. Among the approximately 420 genotyped donors, around 79% belonged to the genetic ancestry cluster associated with self-reported Caucasian donors. The aim of the study was to test whether cataloging public T cell receptors could identify signatures of past pathogen exposure. The study profiled the T cell repertoires of hundreds of subjects by immunosequencing and related them to cytomegalovirus serostatus. A separate validation cohort of about 110 different subjects was used in addition to the roughly 720-subject first cohort. The study combined high-throughput TCR immunosequencing, statistical association of individual TCRs with disease status, and machine learning to predict cytomegalovirus infection status. A later analysis re-analyzed previously published TCR beta repertoires from about 600 donors and added high-resolution HLA genotyping to study TCR occurrence patterns. In the later analysis, no new phenotypic data were used to find candidate immune exposures; instead, reliance was placed on TCR beta sequences and their occurrence across donors. An earlier analysis of roughly 580 of the donors used high-throughput TCR beta sequencing to judge whether each TCR beta V gene segment behaved as functional or pseudogenic. Donor age, sex, ethnicity and CMV serostatus were compiled together with the repertoire data. A later genetic analysis used genome-wide SNP genotypes for about 60% of the roughly 700 donors, treating that subset as a discovery cohort. All discovery cohort repertoires had been generated on a single sequencing platform. HLA typing included class I and class II loci at four-digit resolution. Typing coverage varied by locus: 629-630 donors for A, B, C, DRB1 and DQB1; approximately 560 for DQA1; 606 for DPA1; roughly 450 for DPB1. Roughly five DR-DQ haplotypes were treated as single units for association and clustering because of strong linkage in the cohort. Across some 400 genotyped donors of the cohort, an average of approximately 240,000 unique TCR beta nucleotide sequences per donor were sequenced, and approximately 19% of those sequences were non-productive. Summary of the overall study and its limitations: A few of the identified cytomegalovirus-associated TCR beta chains were confirmed in vitro to be specific for cytomegalovirus antigens. Presence/absence analyses assumed roughly uniform sequencing depth across donors, an assumption that may not hold. The classifier was reported to diagnose cytomegalovirus status with high specificity and sensitivity in both the original and validation cohorts. A later analysis found that TCR association rates varied across HLA loci, with DRB1 alleles showing the most associated TCRs and HLA-C alleles the fewest. When HLA alleles, especially DR and DQ, strongly co-occurred, attributing TCR associations to individual alleles was difficult. It was suggested by the authors that the approach could potentially be generalized to other disease states and immunological phenotypes. Linkage disequilibrium might explain the correlated functional status among segregating V segments, but an unknown experimental factor could not be excluded. Some IMGT-functional V segments, including TRBV6-2 and TRBV6-3, could not be told apart with the 87-base-pair reads, so those segments were excluded. A later analysis found that most CMV-associated TCR beta chains appeared HLA-restricted, with HLA associations seemingly driven largely by CMV exposure. The study listed 150 to 200 TCR beta chains as associated with cytomegalovirus. Because HLA typing was unavailable for some donors at each locus, only the typed subset was used in association tests. Compared with equally common non-associated chains, HLA-associated TCR beta chains in a later analysis were more clonally expanded and had lower generation probabilities. Several of the top co-occurrence clusters appeared to be linked to parvovirus B19, influenza, CMV and Epstein-Barr virus, according to a later analysis. According to a later genetic analysis, donors in an Asian-associated ancestry cluster had fewer N-insertions in productive TCRs than the approximately 710-donor mean. A cluster of highly shared sequence variants was judged likely to be a technical artifact of the sequencing pipeline. In this cohort, only TCR beta chains were sequenced, and detectable features were limited by the absence of alpha or paired-chain data. Specific HLA alleles were associated with 15,000 to 20,000 TCR beta sequences at a false discovery rate of 0.05 in a later analysis. Across donors, most TCR sequences were observed very rarely, whereas some public TCRs were present in many individuals. In a later genetic analysis, a missense DCLRE1C variant was associated with V-gene and J-gene trimming of TCR beta chains, and the association was replicated in an independent cohort. In an earlier analysis of about 540 of the donors, most TCR beta V segments were observed in productive rearrangements about 90% or about 30% of the time, broadly matching IMGT annotations. Over 15 rarely observed V segments, including chromosome 9 orphons, were excluded from the earlier analysis of about 610 of the donors because counts were too low. Immune exposure information for the cohort was limited to CMV serostatus. A further reported finding was that TCR beta sequences accurately predicted the HLA-A and HLA-B alleles for most subjects in the first cohort.

In the case of this clone: There is no known antigen for this receptor. No much larger clone exists at a distance of one base, and base qualities are not known.

Ends trimmed: V by 5 bases, J by 10 bases; bases unmatched to a gene: 12. The CDR3 covers 15 residues, taking in both the cysteine and the phenylalanine. The DNA shown is the 45-base CDR3, in frame from base 1. The cohort consisted of 650 to 850 healthy bone marrow donors. At the time of sampling, all cohort members were nominally healthy, though unrecorded immune exposures were likely present. The donor was CMV seropositive and was included in the group of 289 seropositive cohort members. Every donor gave a peripheral blood sample, and the peripheral blood mononuclear cells from that sample were used for TCR beta sequencing. The Qiagen DNeasy Blood Extraction Kit was used to extract genomic DNA from the blood cell samples. Libraries came from the immunoSEQ multiplex PCR assay. A mixture of 60 forward primers for TCR Vbeta segments and 13 reverse primers for TCR Jbeta segments was used in the multiplex PCR. The CDR3 region of rearranged TCR beta genes was amplified from genomic DNA by a multiplex PCR assay. The Illumina HiSeq System was used to sequence the amplified TCR beta libraries as 87-base-pair reads. As for the original processing: A later analysis tallied about 77 million unique TCR beta chains across the roughly 610 repertoires, and approximately 12 million of those chains were shared by two or more donors. Raw reads were error-corrected and collapsed into unique sequences with a nearest-neighbor algorithm that merged closely related sequences to remove PCR and sequencing errors. To assign V, D and J gene segments, CDR3 sequences were aligned to IMGT reference sequences. For a sequence to be retained, a match of at least six nucleotides to both a V gene segment and a J gene segment was required. Rearrangements were classified as productive when the CDR3 lacked stop codons and remained in frame with V and J, and all other rearrangements were classified as non-productive. Following IMGT convention, CDR3 was defined as the stretch from the second conserved V-encoded cysteine to the conserved J-encoded phenylalanine. In an earlier analysis of some 550 of the donors, sequences lacking an unambiguous match to a single V gene segment were excluded. An earlier analysis of just under 600 of the donors called V segments functional above 56.7% productive rearrangements and segregating when the between-donor standard deviation exceeded 5%. A statistical classification framework was built to diagnose cytomegalovirus status from the catalog of TCR beta chain sequences. In a later analysis, TCR nucleotide sequences were compared against IMGT/GENE-DB human TR gene sequences so that V and J genes could be assigned. A later analysis assigned CDR3 sequences and most-parsimonious VDJ recombination scenarios with the TCRdist pipeline. In a later analysis, every TCR beta chain was defined by the combination of its CDR3 amino acid sequence and its V-gene family, and reads without a unique V-gene family were dropped. As a way to deal with suspected cross-contamination and a sequencing artifact, a later analysis dropped 592 nucleotide sequences that were highly shared and had low generation probability. In a later analysis, a clonal expansion index for each public chain was calculated from normalized within-repertoire ranks of inferred template counts. Generation probabilities in a later analysis came from a VDJ recombination model fitted to out-of-frame rearrangements, and those results were checked against IGoR. In a later analysis, TCR-TCR, TCR-HLA and TCR-CMV co-occurrence was scored with hypergeometric tests, and a repertoire-size bias correction was applied to TCR pairs. A later analysis estimated false discovery rates by permuting HLA or CMV assignments 20 times. A later analysis grouped co-occurring TCRs with DBSCAN, adding TCRdist sequence similarity when clustering within HLA-allele-positive subsets. Co-occurrence clustering excluded repertoires with fewer than 30,000 or more than 120,000 public chains, plus five with anomalous nucleotide sharing. TCRdb retrieved this table from immuneACCESS and kept in-frame rearrangements only. Not all clones are present; in checked studies, unresolved V genes account for under half, and no reason is known for the remainder. The DNA gave D and trimming, while V, J and clone size come from that table. The sample profile shows about 180,000 clones; 75% to 85% of them were found once. The ten largest clones represent approximately 1.2% of the sample.

Recombination linked TRBV5-3 to TRBJ1-4, with 9 bases matching TRBD1. TRBV5-3 is an ORF, with its function uncertain. Sequencing input: PBMCs. The sequence derives from a girl aged 2-10 years in good health and CMV-seropositive. The nucleotides are TGTGCCAGAAGAGTCGGGCCCGGGACAGGGAGAAAACTGTTTTTT. It translates to CARRVGPGTGRKLFF.